One sample yielded the 14 T cell receptor beta chains listed below, sequenced in a study of CD8+CD57+ T cells in acquired aplastic anemia. Profiling of TCR beta VDJ combinations and CDR3 sequences used genomic DNA as template. TCRdb analysed the reads with MiXCR anew, one entry per CDR3 protein. The sample has approximately 380,000 distinct CDR3 sequences, 65% to 80% seen once; the top ten hold approximately 4%. Sequencing input: sorted CD4+, CD8+, or CD8+CD57+ T cells (not recorded which) from PBMCs. The source is a human donor in good health, serving as a control.

The chain links TRBV6-1 to TRBJ1-6, with 7 bases matching TRBD1. Germline loops: CDR1 MNHNS, CDR2 SASEGT. This CDR3 is 14 amino acids long. V was clipped by 3 bases and J by 8 bases; unmatched bases: 4. Here the CDR3 DNA reads TGTGCCAGCAGTGAGCTGGGACAGTATTCACCCCTCCACTTT. Protein product: CASSELGQYSPLHF.

About this clonotype itself: A read error may produce the germline difference seen at one junction end. The rearrangement joins TRBV7-2 to TRBJ2-1; unclear D gene. The CDR3 runs 16 residues. Germline values: CDR1 SGHTA, CDR2 FQGNSA. In nucleotides, the CDR3 is TGTGCCAGCAGCAAAAAATCCTGGGTACCCATGCATGAGCAGCTCTTC. Amino acid sequence: CASSKKSWVPMHEQLF.

The chain combines TRBV11-2 with TRBJ2-4, with D possibly TRBD1 on 5 matching bases. Germline loops: CDR1 SGHAT, CDR2 FQNNGV. Trimming shortened V by 0 bases and J by 0 bases, and 9 bases separated the two germline ends. This CDR3 spans 16 amino acids. This chain's CDR3 is CASSLDLGRAKNIQYF. The CDR3 nucleotides read TGTGCCAGCAGCTTAGATTTGGGGCGAGCCAAAAACATTCAGTACTTC.

Remarks on this clonotype: Given the absence of the conserved phenylalanine or tryptophan at the CDR3 end, a read error is likely. The chain combines TRBV29-1 with TRBJ1-1; no reliable D call. Germline V gene sequence: CDR1 SQVTM, CDR2 ANQGSEA. V was clipped by 6 bases and J by 5 bases, with 16 bases between them. This CDR3 contains 13 residues. CDR3 residues: CSVPGADGTEAFL. CDR3 nucleotide sequence: TGCAGCGTGCCGGGAGCCGATGGGACTGAAGCTTTCCTT.

Details on this clonotype: This is likely a read error, given that the CDR3 carries no conserved phenylalanine or tryptophan at its end. No DNA is shown, since the ends of the CDR3 on it are uncertain; the CDR3 is the one TCRdb lists. The rearrangement uses TRBV7-3 and TRBJ2-1; the table's D call TRBD2 went unverified against the DNA. Both ends counted, the CDR3 spans 13 residues. Germline-derived CDR1 and CDR2 are SGHTA and FQGTGA. The CDR3 protein is CASSRGGADEEFS.

This clonotype was seen ten or more times. The chain combines TRBV10-3 with TRBJ2-3, with 7 bases that match TRBD1. J was trimmed by 5 bases and V by 5 bases; bases with no gene match: 7. In germline, CDR1 is ENHRY, CDR2 SYGVKD. The CDR3 loop spans 14 amino acids. Here the CDR3 DNA reads TGTGCCATCAGTCAGGGGGACCAGGGAGATACGCAGTATTTT. This sequence encodes CAISQGDQGDTQYF.

V and J are TRBV7-4 and TRBJ1-5; no clear D. This CDR3 is built from 18 residues. The germline V and J ends were trimmed by 5 bases and 6 bases, with 26 bases remaining between them. Germline V gives CDR1 SGHVT, CDR2 SQSDAQ. Written as DNA, the CDR3 is TGTGCCAGCAGCGCTTTGCTACGAGCACCACTACGGGCTCAGCCCCAGCATTTT. This encodes CASSALLRAPLRAQPQHF.

This clonotype has just one count. In this CDR3 the conserved last residue, phenylalanine or tryptophan, is missing, so a read error is likely. Because the CDR3's place on the DNA is in doubt, the DNA is left out and the CDR3 is given as listed by TCRdb. CDR3 protein: CASSLWTGNSYELYL. The rearrangement joins TRBV15 to TRBJ2-7; the table's TRBD1 call for D was not verified on the DNA. Germline values: CDR1 LNHNV, CDR2 YYDKDF (reference sequence). The CDR3 sequence runs 15 residues, both termini included.

This clonotype has a count of ten or more. CDR3 amino acids: CASSSGLVSYEQYF. For the CDR3, the DNA is TGTGCCAGCAGCTCCGGACTAGTTTCGTACGAGCAGTACTTC. The chain employs TRBV6-2 or TRBV6-3 and TRBJ2-7; the match to TRBD2 covers 7 bases. CDR1 and CDR2 (germline): MNHEY, SVGEGT. This CDR3 contains 14 residues. The V gene end was trimmed by 6 bases and the J gene end by 4 bases; junction bases not matched to a gene: 9.

This clonotype appeared once. The chain joins TRBV20-1 to TRBJ1-3; D remains unclear. Germline lookup yields CDR1 DFQATT and CDR2 SNEGSKA (reference sequence). The CDR3 spans 11 residues. V lost 6 bases and J lost 4, with 7 bases in between. DNA of the CDR3: TGCAGTGCGGTTATCGGAAACACCATATATTTT. Protein: CSAVIGNTIYF.

The J gene is TRBJ2-3, the V gene TRBV20-1, with 9 bases aligning to TRBD2. Looked up from germline, CDR1 is DFQATT and CDR2 is SNEGSKA (reference sequence). V gave up 1 base and J gave up 7 bases; unmatched junction bases: 6. The CDR3 sequence is 14 residues long. The CDR3 DNA sequence: TGCAGTGCTAGAGTTCCGGCGGGGGGGAATACGCAGTATTTT. Its protein is CSARVPAGGNTQYF.

This chain links TRBV7-2 with TRBJ2-5; maybe TRBD2 (6 bases). Trimming left V 1 base short and J 6 bases short, with 12 bases between. CDR1 is SGHTA, CDR2 FQGNSA, per germline. The CDR3 loop spans 14 amino acids. The CDR3 nucleotides are TGTGCCAGCAGCTTAGAACTAGCTCGGCAGACCCAGTACTTC. It translates to CASSLELARQTQYF.

Details on this clonotype: It is likely a read error, because the conserved phenylalanine at the end of the CDR3 is missing. The genes are TRBV7-8 and TRBJ2-1; unclear D gene. Germline V CDR1 and CDR2: SGHVS, FQNEAQ. The CDR3 sequence is 12 residues long. Trimming left V 6 bases short and J 10 bases short, with 13 bases between. In DNA form, the CDR3 reads TGTGCCAGCAGGTTCTCGAGGAAGGAGCAGTTCTTG. Its protein is CASRFSRKEQFL.

The V call is TRBV20-1, the J call TRBJ2-7; either TRBD1 or TRBD2 may supply D (5 bases each). V was clipped by 6 bases and J by 2 bases, with 17 bases between them. CDR1 and CDR2 from the germline V gene are DFQATT and SNEGSKA (reference sequence). CDR3 length equals 14 residues. The CDR3 region is CSAFEGQWAYEQYF. CDR3 DNA sequence: TGCAGTGCCTTCGAGGGGCAGTGGGCCTACGAGCAGTACTTC.